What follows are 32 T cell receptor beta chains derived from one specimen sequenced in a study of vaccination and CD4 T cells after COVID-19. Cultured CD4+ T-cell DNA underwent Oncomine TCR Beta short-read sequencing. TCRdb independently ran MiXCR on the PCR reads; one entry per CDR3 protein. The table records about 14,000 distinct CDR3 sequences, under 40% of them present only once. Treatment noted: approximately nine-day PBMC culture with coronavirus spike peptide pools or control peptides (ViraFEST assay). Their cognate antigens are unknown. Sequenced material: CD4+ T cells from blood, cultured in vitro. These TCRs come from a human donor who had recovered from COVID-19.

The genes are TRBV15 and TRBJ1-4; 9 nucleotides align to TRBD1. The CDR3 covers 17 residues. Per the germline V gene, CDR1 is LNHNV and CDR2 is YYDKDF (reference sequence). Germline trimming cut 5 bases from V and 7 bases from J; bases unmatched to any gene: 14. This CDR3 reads CATSPADRGGFGEKLFF. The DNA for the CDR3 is TGTGCCACCAGCCCCGCGGACAGGGGTGGATTTGGTGAAAAACTGTTTTTT.

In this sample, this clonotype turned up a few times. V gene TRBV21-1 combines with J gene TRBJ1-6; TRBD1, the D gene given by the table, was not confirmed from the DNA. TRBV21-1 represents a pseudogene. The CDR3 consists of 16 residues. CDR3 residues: CASSKVTGGLNSPLHF. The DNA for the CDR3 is TGTGCCAGCAGCAAAGTGACAGGGGGGCTTAATTCACCCCTCCACTTT.

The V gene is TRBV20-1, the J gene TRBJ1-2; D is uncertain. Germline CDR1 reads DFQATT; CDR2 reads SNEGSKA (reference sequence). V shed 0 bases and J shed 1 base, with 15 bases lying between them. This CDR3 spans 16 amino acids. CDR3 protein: CSARDITRDYNYGYTF. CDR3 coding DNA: TGCAGTGCTAGAGATATTACCAGAGATTATAACTATGGCTACACCTTC.

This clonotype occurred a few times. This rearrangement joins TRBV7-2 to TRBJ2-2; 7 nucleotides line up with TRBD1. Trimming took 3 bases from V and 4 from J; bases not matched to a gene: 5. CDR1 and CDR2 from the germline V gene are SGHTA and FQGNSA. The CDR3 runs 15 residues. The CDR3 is CASSFGTVLTGELFF. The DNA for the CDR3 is TGTGCCAGCAGCTTCGGGACAGTTCTCACCGGGGAGCTGTTTTTT.

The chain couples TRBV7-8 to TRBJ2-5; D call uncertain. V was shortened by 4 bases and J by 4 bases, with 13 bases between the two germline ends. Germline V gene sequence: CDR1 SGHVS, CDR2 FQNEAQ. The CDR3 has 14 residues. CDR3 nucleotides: TGTGCCAGCAGCTCCGGACGTCTACCAGAGACCCAGTACTTC. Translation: CASSSGRLPETQYF.

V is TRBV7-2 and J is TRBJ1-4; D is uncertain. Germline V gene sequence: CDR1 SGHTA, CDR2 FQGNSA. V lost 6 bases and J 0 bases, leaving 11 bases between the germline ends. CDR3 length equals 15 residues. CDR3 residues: CASSPNTATNEKLFF. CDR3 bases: TGTGCCAGCAGTCCTAACACCGCAACTAATGAAAAACTGTTTTTT. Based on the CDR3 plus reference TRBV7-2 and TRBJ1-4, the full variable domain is GAGVSQSPSNKVTEKGKDVELRCDPISGHTALYWYRQSLGQGLEFLIYFQGNSAPDKSGLPSDRFSAERTGGSVSTLTIQRTQQEDSAVYLCASSPNTATNEKLFFGSGTQLSVL.

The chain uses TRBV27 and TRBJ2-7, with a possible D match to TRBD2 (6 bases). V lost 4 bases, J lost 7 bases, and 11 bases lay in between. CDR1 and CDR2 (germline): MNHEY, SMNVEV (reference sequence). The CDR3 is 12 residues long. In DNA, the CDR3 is TGTGCCAGCAGTTATGGGACTGGGGAGCAGTACTTC. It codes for CASSYGTGEQYF.

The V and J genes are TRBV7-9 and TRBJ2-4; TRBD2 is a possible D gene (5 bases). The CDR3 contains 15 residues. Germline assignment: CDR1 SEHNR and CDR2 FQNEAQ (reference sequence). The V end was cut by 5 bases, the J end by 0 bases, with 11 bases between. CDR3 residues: CASSPRELAKNIQYF. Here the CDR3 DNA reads TGTGCCAGCAGCCCGAGGGAACTAGCCAAAAACATTCAGTACTTC.

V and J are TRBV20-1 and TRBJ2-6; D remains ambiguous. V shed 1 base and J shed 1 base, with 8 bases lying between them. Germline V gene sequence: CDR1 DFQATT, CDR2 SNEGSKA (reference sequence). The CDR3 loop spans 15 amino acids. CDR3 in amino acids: CSARVPLSGANVLTF. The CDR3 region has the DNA TGCAGTGCTAGAGTCCCTCTATCTGGGGCCAACGTCCTGACTTTC.

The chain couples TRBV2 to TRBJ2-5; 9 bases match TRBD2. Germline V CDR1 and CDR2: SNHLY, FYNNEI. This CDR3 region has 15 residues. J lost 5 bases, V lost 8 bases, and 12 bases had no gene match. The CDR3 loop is CASRDGSGRAETQYF. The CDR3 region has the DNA TGTGCCAGCCGGGACGGTAGCGGGAGAGCCGAGACCCAGTACTTC.

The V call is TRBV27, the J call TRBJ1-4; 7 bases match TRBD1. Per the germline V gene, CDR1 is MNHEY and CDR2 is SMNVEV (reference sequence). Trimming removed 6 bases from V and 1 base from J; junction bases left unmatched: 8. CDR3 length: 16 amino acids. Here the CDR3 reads CASSTFYRGTNEKLFF. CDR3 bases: TGTGCCAGCAGCACATTTTACAGGGGAACTAATGAAAAACTGTTTTTT.

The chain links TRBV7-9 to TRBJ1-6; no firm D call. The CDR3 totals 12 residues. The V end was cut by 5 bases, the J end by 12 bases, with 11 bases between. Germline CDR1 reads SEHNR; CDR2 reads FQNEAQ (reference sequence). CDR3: CASSQEERPLHF. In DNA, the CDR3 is TGTGCCAGCAGCCAAGAGGAGAGACCCCTCCACTTT.

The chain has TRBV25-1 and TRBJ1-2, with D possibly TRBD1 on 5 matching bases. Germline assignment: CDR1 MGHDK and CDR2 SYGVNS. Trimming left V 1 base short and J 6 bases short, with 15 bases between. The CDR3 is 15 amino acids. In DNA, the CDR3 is TGTGCCAGCAGTGAATTGGTCCAGGGATCGAATGGCTACACCTTC. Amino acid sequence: CASSELVQGSNGYTF.

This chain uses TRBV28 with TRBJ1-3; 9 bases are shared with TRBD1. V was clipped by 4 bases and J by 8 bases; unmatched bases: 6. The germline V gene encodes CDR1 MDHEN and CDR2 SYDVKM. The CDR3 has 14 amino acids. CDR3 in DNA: TGTGCCAGCAGTTCATCGGGACAGGGAGACACCATATATTTT. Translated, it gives CASSSSGQGDTIYF.

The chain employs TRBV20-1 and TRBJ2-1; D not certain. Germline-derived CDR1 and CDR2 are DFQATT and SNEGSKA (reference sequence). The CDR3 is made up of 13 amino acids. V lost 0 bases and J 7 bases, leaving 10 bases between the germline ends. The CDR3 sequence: CSARDPTPNEQFF. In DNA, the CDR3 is TGCAGTGCTAGAGATCCCACCCCTAATGAGCAGTTCTTC.

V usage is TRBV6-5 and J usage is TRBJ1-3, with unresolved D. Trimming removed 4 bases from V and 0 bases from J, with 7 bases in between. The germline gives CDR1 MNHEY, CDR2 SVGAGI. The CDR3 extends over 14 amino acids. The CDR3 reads CASSSSNSGNTIYF. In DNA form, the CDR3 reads TGTGCCAGCAGTTCAAGTAACTCTGGAAACACCATATATTTT.

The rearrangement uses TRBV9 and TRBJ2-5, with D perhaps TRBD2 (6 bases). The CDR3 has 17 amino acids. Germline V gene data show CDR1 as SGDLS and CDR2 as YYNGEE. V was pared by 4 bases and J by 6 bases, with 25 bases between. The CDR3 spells CASSPGDSLDYQKTQYF. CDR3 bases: TGTGCCAGCAGCCCTGGGGACTCCCTGGACTATCAAAAGACCCAGTACTTC.

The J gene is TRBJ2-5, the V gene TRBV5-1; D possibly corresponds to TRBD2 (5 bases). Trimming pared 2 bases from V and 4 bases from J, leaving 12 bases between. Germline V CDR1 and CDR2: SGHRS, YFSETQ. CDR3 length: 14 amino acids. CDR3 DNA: TGCGCCAGCAGCTTTTTAGGGAGCCGAGAGACCCAGTACTTC. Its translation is CASSFLGSRETQYF.

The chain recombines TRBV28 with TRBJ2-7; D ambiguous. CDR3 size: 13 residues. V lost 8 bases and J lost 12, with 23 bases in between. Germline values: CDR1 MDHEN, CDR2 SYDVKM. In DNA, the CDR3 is TGTGCCAGCGCTACGGCGCGCGACCGCTCTTGGTACTTC. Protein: CASATARDRSWYF.

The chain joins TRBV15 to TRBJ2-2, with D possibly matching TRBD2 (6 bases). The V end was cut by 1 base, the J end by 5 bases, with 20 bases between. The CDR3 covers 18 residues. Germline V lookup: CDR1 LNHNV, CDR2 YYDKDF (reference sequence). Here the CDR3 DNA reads TGTGCCACCAGCAGAGGGAGGGACGGGCAGGGCGGGACCGGGGAGCTGTTTTTT. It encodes CATSRGRDGQGGTGELFF.

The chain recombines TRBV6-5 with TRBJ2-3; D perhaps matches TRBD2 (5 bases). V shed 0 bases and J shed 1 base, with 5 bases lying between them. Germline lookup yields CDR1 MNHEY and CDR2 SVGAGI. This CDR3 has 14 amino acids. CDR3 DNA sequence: TGTGCCAGCAGTTACTCTAGCGGCACAGATACGCAGTATTTT. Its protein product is CASSYSSGTDTQYF.

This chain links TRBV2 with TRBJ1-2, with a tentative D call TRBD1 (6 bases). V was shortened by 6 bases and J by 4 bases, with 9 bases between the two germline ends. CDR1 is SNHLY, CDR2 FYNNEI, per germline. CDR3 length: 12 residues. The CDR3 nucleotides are TGTGCCAGCAGAGCACAGGGCTATGGCTACACCTTC. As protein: CASRAQGYGYTF.

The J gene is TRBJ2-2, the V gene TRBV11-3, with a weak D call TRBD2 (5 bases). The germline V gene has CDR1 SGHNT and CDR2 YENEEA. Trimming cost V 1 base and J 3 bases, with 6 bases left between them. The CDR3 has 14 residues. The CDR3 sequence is CASSLADYTGELFF. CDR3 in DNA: TGTGCCAGCAGCTTAGCGGACTACACCGGGGAGCTGTTTTTT.

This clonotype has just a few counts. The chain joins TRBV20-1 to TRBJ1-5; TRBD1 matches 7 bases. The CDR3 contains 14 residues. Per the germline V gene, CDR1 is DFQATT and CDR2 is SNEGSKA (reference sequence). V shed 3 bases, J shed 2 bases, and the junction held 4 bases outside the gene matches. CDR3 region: CSARADRGNQPQHF. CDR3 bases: TGCAGTGCTAGGGCTGACAGGGGCAATCAGCCCCAGCATTTT.

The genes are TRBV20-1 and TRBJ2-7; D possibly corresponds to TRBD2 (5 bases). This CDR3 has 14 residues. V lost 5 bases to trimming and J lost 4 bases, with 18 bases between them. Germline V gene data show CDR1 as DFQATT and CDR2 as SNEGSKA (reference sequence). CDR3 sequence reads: CSARGWGRQYEQYF. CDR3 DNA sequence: TGCAGTGCTCGGGGTTGGGGTCGGCAGTACGAGCAGTACTTC.

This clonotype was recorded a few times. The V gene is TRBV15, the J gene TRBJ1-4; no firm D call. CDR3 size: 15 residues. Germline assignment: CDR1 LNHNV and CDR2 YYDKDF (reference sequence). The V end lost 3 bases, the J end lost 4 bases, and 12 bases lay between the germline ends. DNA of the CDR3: TGTGCCACCAGCAGGGACCCGGGCATTAATGAAAAACTGTTTTTT. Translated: CATSRDPGINEKLFF. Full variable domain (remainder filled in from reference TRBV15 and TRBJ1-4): DAMVIQNPRYQVTQFGKPVTLSCSQTLNHNVMYWYQQKSSQAPKLLFHYYDKDFNNEADTPDNFQSRRPNTSFCFLDIRSPGLGDTAMYLCATSRDPGINEKLFFGSGTQLSVL.

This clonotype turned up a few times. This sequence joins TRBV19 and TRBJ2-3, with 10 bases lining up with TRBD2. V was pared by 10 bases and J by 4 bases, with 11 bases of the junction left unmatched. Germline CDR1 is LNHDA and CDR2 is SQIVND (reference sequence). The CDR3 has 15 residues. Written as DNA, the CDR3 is TGTGCCACCCGGCCTTCTAGCGGGAGACCAGATACGCAGTATTTT. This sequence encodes CATRPSSGRPDTQYF.

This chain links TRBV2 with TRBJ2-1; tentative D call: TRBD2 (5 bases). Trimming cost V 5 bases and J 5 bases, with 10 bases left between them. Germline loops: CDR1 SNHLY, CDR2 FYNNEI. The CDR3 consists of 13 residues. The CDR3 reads CASSLRVDNEQFF. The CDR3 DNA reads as TGTGCCAGCAGTCTGAGGGTAGACAATGAGCAGTTCTTC.

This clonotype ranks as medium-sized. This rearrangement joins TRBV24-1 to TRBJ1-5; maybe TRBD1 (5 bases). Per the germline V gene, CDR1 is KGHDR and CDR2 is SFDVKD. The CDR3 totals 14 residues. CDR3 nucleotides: TGTGCGACGGGTTCCAGGGACGGAAATCAGCCCCAGCATTTT. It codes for CATGSRDGNQPQHF.

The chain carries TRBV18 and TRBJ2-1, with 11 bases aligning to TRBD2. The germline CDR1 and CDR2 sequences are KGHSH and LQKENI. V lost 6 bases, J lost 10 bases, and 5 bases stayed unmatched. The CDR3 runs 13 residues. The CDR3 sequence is CASSEGTSGEQFF. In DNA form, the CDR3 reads TGTGCCAGCTCGGAAGGGACTAGCGGCGAGCAGTTCTTC.

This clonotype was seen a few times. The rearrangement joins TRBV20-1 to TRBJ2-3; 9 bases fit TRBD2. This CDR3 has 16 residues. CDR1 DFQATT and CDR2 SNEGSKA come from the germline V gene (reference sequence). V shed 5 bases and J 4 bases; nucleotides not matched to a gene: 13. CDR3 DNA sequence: TGCAGTGCTGGAGTCGGTGCGGGAGGGCTGGCAGATACGCAGTATTTT. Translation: CSAGVGAGGLADTQYF.

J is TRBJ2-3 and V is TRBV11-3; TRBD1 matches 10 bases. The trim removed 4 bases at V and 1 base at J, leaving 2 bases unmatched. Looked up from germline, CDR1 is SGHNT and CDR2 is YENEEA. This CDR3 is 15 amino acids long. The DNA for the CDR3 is TGTGCCAGCAGCTCCGGACAGGGGGGCACAGATACGCAGTATTTT. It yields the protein CASSSGQGGTDTQYF.